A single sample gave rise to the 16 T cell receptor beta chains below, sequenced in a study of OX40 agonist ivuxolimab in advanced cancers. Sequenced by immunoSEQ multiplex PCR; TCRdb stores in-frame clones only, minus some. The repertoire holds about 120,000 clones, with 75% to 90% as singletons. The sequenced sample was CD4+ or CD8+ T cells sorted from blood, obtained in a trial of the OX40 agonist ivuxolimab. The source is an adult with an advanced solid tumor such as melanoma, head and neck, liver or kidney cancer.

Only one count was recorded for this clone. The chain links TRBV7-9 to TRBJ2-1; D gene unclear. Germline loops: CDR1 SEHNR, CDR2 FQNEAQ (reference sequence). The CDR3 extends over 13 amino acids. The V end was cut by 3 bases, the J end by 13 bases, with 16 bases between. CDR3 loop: CASSFGERTEQFF. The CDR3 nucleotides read TGTGCCAGCAGCTTCGGAGAACGGACGGAACAGTTCTTC.

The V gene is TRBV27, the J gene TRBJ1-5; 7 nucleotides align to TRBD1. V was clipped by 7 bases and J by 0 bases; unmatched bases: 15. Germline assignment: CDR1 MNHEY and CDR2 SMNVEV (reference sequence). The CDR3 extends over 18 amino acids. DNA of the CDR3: TGTGCCAGCACTCCGTCGCAACAGGGGAGGGCTAGCAATCAGCCCCAGCATTTT. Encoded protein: CASTPSQQGRASNQPQHF.

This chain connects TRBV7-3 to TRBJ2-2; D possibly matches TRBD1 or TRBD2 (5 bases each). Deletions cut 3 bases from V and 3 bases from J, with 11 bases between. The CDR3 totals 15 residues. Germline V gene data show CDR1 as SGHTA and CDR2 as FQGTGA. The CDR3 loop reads CASSLGDGDTGELFF. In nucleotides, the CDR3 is TGTGCCAGCAGCTTGGGGGACGGTGACACCGGGGAGCTGTTTTTT.

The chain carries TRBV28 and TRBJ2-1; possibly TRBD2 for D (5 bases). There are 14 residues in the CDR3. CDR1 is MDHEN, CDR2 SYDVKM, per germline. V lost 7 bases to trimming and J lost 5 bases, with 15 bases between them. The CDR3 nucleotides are TGTGCCAGCACCCCCGGGGTGGGCGACAATGAGCAGTTCTTC. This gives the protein CASTPGVGDNEQFF.

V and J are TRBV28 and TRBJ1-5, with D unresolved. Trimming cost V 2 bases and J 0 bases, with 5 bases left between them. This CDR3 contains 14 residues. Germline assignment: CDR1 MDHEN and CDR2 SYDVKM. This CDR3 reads CASSLTVSNQPQHF. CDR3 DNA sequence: TGTGCCAGCAGTTTAACTGTTAGCAATCAGCCCCAGCATTTT.

The DNA of the CDR3 is TGTGCCAGCAGACCCACCCCAGGAAACACTGAAGCTTTCTTT. Encoded protein: CASRPTPGNTEAFF. The chain recombines TRBV28 with TRBJ1-1, with D unclear. This CDR3 has 14 residues. CDR1 and CDR2 from the germline V gene are MDHEN and SYDVKM. V gave up 6 bases and J gave up 2 bases, with 13 bases separating them.

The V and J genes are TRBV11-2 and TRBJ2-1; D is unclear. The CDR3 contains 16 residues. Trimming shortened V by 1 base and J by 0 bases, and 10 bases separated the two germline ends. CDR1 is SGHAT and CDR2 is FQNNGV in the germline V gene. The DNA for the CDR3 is TGTGCCAGCAGCTTAGCAGGTACCAGCTCCTACAATGAGCAGTTCTTC. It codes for CASSLAGTSSYNEQFF.

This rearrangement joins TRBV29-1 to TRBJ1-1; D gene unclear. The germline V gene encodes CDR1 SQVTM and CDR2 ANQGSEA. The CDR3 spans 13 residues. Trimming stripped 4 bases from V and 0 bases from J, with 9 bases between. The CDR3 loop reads CSVVPDLNTEAFF. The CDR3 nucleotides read TGCAGCGTTGTCCCAGACTTGAACACTGAAGCTTTCTTT.

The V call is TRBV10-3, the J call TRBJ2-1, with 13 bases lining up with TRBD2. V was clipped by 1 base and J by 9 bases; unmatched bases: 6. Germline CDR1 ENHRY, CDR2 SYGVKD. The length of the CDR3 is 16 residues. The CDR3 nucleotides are TGTGCCATCAGTGAGTGGGGGACTAGCGGGGAGGCTGAGCAGTTCTTC. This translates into CAISEWGTSGEAEQFF.

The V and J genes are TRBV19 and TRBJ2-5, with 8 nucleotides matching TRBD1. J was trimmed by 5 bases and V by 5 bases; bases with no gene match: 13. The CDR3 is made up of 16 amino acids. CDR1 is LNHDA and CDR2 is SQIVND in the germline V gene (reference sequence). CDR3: CASSPSGQGGGETQYF. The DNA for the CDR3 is TGTGCCAGTAGTCCTTCCGGACAGGGCGGAGGGGAGACCCAGTACTTC.

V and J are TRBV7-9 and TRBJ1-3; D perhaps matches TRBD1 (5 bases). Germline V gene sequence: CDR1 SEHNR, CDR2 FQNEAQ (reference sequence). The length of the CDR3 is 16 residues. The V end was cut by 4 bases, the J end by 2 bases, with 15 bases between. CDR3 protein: CASSSRALRAGNTIYF. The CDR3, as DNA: TGTGCCAGCAGCTCCAGGGCACTCAGGGCTGGAAACACCATATATTTT.

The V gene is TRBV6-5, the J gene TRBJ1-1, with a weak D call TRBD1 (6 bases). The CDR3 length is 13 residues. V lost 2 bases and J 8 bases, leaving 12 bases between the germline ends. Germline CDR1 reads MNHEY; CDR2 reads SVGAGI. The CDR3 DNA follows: TGTGCCAGCAGTTACGGGGCAGGGGAAGAAGCTTTCTTT. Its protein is CASSYGAGEEAFF.

CDR3: CASSADRALSGYTF. As DNA, the CDR3 is TGTGCCAGCAGTGCCGACAGGGCTCTTAGTGGCTACACCTTC. The rearrangement uses TRBV6-5 and TRBJ1-2; 7 bases map to TRBD1. CDR1 is MNHEY, CDR2 SVGAGI, per germline. There are 14 residues in the CDR3. The ends lost 5 bases at V and 7 bases at J; junction bases unmatched: 10.

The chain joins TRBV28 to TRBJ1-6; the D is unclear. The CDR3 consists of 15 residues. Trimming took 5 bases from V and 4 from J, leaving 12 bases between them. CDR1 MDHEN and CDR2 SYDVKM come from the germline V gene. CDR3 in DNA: TGTGCCAGCAGTCCCCCCAGCCCTTATAATTCACCCCTCCACTTT. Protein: CASSPPSPYNSPLHF. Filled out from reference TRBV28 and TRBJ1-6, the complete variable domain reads DVKVTQSSRYLVKRTGEKVFLECVQDMDHENMFWYRQDPGLGLRLIYFSYDVKMKEKGDIPEGYSVSREKKERFSLILESASTNQTSMYLCASSPPSPYNSPLHFGNGTRLTVT.

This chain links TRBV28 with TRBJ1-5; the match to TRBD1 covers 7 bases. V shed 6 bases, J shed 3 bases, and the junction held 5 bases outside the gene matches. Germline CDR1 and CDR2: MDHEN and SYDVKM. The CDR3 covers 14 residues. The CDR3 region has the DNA TGTGCCAGCAGGCGAGGGACAGCCAATCAGCCCCAGCATTTT. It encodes CASRRGTANQPQHF.

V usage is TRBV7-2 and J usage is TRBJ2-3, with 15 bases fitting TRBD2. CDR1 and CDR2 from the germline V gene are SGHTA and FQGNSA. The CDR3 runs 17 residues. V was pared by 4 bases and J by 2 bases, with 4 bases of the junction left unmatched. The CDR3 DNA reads TGTGCCAGCAGCTCCCGGACTAGCGGGGGGGTCACAGATACGCAGTATTTT. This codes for CASSSRTSGGVTDTQYF.